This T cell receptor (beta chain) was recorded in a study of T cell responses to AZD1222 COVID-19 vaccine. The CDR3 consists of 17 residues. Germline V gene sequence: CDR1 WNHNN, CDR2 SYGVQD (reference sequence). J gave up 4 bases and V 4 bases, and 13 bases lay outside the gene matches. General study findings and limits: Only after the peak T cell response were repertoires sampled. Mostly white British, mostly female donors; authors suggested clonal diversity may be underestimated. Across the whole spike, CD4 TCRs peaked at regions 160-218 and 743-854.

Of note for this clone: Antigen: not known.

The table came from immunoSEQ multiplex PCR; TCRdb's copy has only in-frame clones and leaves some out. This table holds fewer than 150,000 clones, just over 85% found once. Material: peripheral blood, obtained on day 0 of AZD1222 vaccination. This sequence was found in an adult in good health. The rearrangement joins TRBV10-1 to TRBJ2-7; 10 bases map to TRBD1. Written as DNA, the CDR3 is TGCGCCAGCAGTGCACTGCCCGGACAGGGGGAGTTTTACGAGCAGTACTTC. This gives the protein CASSALPGQGEFYEQYF.